The next 8 T cell receptor beta chains were all read from a single sample in a study of cytomegalovirus exposure and HLA in healthy donors. Both 60 Vbeta primers and 13 Jbeta primers went into the PCR. Method: immunoSEQ multiplex PCR; TCRdb's copy keeps in-frame clones and lacks some. Here the sample spans approximately 190,000 clones, 81% being singletons. The sample consisted of PBMCs. Receptors were obtained from a man in his fifties or sixties in good health and CMV-seronegative.

The chain has TRBV19 and TRBJ1-5; no clear D. This CDR3 has 16 amino acids. CDR1 is LNHDA and CDR2 is SQIVND in the germline V gene (reference sequence). With 5 bases removed from V and 2 bases from J, the gap between germline ends came to 16 bases. The CDR3 DNA sequence: TGTGCCAGTAGTTCCCCCGGCCAGGTGGGCAATCAGCCCCAGCATTTT. Its protein is CASSSPGQVGNQPQHF.

The chain recombines TRBV6-5 with TRBJ2-3, with TRBD2 matching 7 bases. The germline V gene has CDR1 MNHEY and CDR2 SVGAGI. V lost 1 base, J lost 6 bases, and 1 base stayed unmatched. There are 13 residues in the CDR3. The CDR3 DNA sequence: TGTGCCAGCAGTTACTTCGGGGGGGATACGCAGTATTTT. Translating it yields CASSYFGGDTQYF.

The J gene is TRBJ1-1, the V gene TRBV27; weak D call: TRBD1 (6 bases). The CDR3 sequence is 15 residues long. V shed 2 bases and J shed 5 bases, with 15 bases lying between them. Germline V gives CDR1 MNHEY, CDR2 SMNVEV (reference sequence). The chain's CDR3 is CASSLRGEGGTEAFF. The CDR3 nucleotides are TGTGCCAGCAGTTTAAGGGGGGAGGGGGGAACTGAAGCTTTCTTT.

Notes on this clone: Other DNA sequences in this sample translate to the same CDR3. V is TRBV30 and J is TRBJ1-1; TRBD1 might be the D (5 bases). V lost 8 bases and J 5 bases, leaving 12 bases between the germline ends. This CDR3 is 11 amino acids long. Per the germline V gene, CDR1 is GTSNPN and CDR2 is SVGIG (reference sequence). In DNA form, the CDR3 reads TGTGCCGGGGCGGGAGATACTGAAGCTTTCTTT. Encoded protein: CAGAGDTEAFF.

The rearrangement joins TRBV9 to TRBJ1-2; 7 bases match TRBD1. CDR1 SGDLS and CDR2 YYNGEE come from the germline V gene. The V gene end was trimmed by 3 bases and the J gene end by 4 bases; junction bases not matched to a gene: 9. CDR3 length: 15 amino acids. The CDR3 bases are TGTGCCAGCAGCGACCGGGACAGTCCTTTCTATGGCTACACCTTC. Its protein product is CASSDRDSPFYGYTF.

J is TRBJ1-2 and V is TRBV7-9; 7 bases are a match to TRBD1. Per the germline V gene, CDR1 is SEHNR and CDR2 is FQNEAQ (reference sequence). The V segment lost 5 bases and the J segment 7 bases; nucleotides outside the gene matches: 7. CDR3 length equals 13 residues. This chain's CDR3 is CASSIQGGVGYTF. DNA of the CDR3: TGTGCCAGCAGCATCCAGGGGGGAGTTGGCTACACCTTC.

The chain is built from TRBV10-3 and TRBJ1-1; maybe TRBD1 (5 bases). In germline, CDR1 is ENHRY, CDR2 SYGVKD. V lost 4 bases to trimming and J lost 8 bases, with 20 bases between them. The CDR3 extends over 15 amino acids. The CDR3 DNA is TGTGCCATCAGTGTAACCGAAGGGGTGGGTAGAGAAGCTTTCTTT. It yields the protein CAISVTEGVGREAFF.

This rearrangement joins TRBV19 to TRBJ1-2; D gene ambiguous. Per the germline V gene, CDR1 is LNHDA and CDR2 is SQIVND (reference sequence). This CDR3 is 14 amino acids long. The V end lost 4 bases, the J end lost 2 bases, and 11 bases lay between the germline ends. Written as DNA, the CDR3 is TGTGCCAGTAGTAGTCCCTACCGGAACTATGGCTACACCTTC. Residues: CASSSPYRNYGYTF.